This record looks at one T cell receptor (beta chain) sequence and its context. This sample was taken from a study of blood T cell repertoires in COVID-19. Across the whole study: The samples span acute and convalescent COVID-19 from the United States, Italy and Spain. PBMCs, B-cell-depleted T cells, or T cells provided the cDNA or gDNA that made up the material.

The germline V and J ends were trimmed by 4 bases and 5 bases, with 15 bases remaining between them. Per the germline V gene, CDR1 is KGHDR and CDR2 is SFDVKD. The CDR3 has 15 amino acids. Original data processing: Amplification with reference gene primers provided the estimates of nucleated cell counts. The protocol was immunoSEQ multiplex PCR, while the TCRdb copy is restricted to in-frame clones and leaves out a portion. V and J calls and clone size are copied from that table; D and trimming were computed from the DNA. The sample includes about 67,000 clones, 75% to 90% seen only once; the top ten take about 5.7%.

The J gene is TRBJ2-3, the V gene TRBV24-1; D is perhaps TRBD1 (6 bases). Sequencing was performed on peripheral blood. The source of this sequence is a man between 45 and 60 years old with active COVID-19. The chain's CDR3 is CATSDPRTEIDTQYF. CDR3 DNA: TGTGCCACCAGTGACCCTAGGACAGAAATAGATACGCAGTATTTT.